The clone carrying this TCR beta chain was seen a single time. Its specificity is unknown. Assay used: immunoSEQ multiplex PCR; TCRdb lists only in-frame clones, some missing. Counted here are around 50,000 clones, around four fifths occurring once; the ten biggest clones make up 0.67%. The source of the sample is a study of memory CD4+ T cells and cytomegalovirus serostatus. Study-level findings and limits: CD4+ memory repertoires contained about two fifths of the 164 reported CMV TCRbeta sequences.

The CDR3 contains 13 residues. The ends were cut back, 6 bases at V and 2 bases at J, with 10 bases in the middle. Germline V CDR1 and CDR2: MNHNS, SASEGT. Single viable CD3+CD4+CD8-CD45RO+ cells were sorted as the memory CD4+ T cells. The receptor was isolated from an adult in good health and CMV-seronegative. Sequenced input: memory CD4+ T cells from blood. The gene calls are TRBV6-1 and TRBJ2-5, with D tentatively TRBD2 (6 bases). CDR3 amino acids: CASSRDFQETQYF. CDR3 in DNA: TGTGCCAGCAGCCGGGACTTTCAAGAGACCCAGTACTTC.